The text below deals with one TCR beta chain. The CDR3 totals 14 residues. The V gene lost 9 bases and the J gene lost 1 base, with 15 bases spanning the gap. Germline lookup yields CDR1 LNHDA and CDR2 SQIVND (reference sequence). These data originate in a study of blood T cell repertoires in COVID-19. Method: immunoSEQ multiplex PCR; TCRdb's copy keeps in-frame clones and lacks some. This sample has more than 45,000 clones, with around 89% found just once. The gene calls are TRBV19 and TRBJ2-5; a possible D gene is TRBD2 (5 bases). The TCR sequence derives from a man aged 55 to 70 with acute or convalescent COVID-19. Sequencing was carried out using peripheral blood. CDR3 sequence reads: CASSQRTLQETQYF. The CDR3 nucleotides are TGTGCCAGCAGTCAGCGGACCCTCCAAGAGACCCAGTACTTC. The full variable domain, its missing parts supplied by reference TRBV19 and TRBJ2-5, is DGGITQSPKYLFRKEGQNVTLSCEQNLNHDAMYWYRQDPGQGLRLIYYSQIVNDFQKGDIAEGYSVSREKKESFPLTVTSAQKNPTAFYLCASSQRTLQETQYFGPGTRLLVL.